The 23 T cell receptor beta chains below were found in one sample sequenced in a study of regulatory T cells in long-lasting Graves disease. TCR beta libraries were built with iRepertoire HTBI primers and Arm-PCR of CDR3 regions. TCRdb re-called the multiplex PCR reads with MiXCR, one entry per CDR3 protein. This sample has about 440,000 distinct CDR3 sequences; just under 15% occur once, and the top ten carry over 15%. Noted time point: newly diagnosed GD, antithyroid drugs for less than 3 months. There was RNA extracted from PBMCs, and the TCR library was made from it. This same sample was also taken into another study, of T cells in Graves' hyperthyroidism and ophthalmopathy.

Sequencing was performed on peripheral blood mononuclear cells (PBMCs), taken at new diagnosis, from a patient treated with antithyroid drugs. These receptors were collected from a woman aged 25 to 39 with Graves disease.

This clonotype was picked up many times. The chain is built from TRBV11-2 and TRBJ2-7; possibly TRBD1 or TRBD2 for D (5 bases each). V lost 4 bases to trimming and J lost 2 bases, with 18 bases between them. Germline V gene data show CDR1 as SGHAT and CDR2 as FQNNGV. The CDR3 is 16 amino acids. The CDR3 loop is CASSSSVGDFTYEQYF. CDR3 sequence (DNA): TGTGCCAGCAGCTCTTCGGTGGGGGATTTCACCTACGAGCAGTACTTC.

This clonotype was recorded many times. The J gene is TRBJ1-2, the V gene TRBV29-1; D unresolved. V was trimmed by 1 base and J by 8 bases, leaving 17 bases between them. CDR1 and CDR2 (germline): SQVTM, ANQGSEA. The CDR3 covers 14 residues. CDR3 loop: CSVEVFQRRYGYTF. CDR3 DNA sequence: TGCAGCGTTGAAGTGTTCCAAAGAAGATACGGCTACACCTTC.

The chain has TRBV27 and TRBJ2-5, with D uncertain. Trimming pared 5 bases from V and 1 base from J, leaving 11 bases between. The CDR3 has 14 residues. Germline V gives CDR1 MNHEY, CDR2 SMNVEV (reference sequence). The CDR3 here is CASSRRTVQETQYF. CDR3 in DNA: TGTGCCAGCAGTAGAAGGACGGTCCAAGAGACCCAGTACTTC.

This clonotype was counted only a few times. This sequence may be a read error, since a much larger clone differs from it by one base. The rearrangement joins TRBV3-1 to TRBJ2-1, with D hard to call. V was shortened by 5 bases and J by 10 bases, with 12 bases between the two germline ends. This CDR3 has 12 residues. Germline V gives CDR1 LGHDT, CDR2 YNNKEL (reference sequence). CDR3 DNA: TGTGCCAGCAGCGACGTCTCCTACGAGCAGTTCTTC. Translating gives CASSDVSYEQFF.

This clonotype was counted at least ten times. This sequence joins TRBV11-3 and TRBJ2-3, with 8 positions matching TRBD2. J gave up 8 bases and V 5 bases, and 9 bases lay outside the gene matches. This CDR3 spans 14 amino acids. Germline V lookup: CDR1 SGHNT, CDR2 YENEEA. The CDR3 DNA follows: TGTGCCAGCAGCGACTTAGCGGGAAGGAGTACGCAGTATTTT. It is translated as CASSDLAGRSTQYF.

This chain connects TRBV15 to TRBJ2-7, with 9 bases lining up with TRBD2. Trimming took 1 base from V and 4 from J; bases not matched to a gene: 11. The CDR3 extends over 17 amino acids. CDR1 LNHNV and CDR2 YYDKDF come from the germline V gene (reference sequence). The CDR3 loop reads CATSRVKGLAGNYEQYF. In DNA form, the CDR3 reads TGTGCCACCAGCAGAGTTAAAGGGCTAGCGGGAAATTACGAGCAGTACTTC.

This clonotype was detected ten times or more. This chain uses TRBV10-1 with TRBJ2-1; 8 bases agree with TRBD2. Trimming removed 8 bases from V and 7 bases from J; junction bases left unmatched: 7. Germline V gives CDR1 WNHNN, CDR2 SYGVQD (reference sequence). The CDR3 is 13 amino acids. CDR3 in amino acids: CASAGTSTNEQFF. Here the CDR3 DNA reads TGCGCCAGCGCCGGGACTAGTACGAATGAGCAGTTCTTC.

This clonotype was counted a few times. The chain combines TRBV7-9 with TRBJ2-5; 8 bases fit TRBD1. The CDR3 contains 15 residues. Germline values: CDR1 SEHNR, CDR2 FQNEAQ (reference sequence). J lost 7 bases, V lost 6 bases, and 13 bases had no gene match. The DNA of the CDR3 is TGTGCCAGCAGACCGACAGGGGCCCTCCTGTCGACCCAGTACTTC. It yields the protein CASRPTGALLSTQYF.

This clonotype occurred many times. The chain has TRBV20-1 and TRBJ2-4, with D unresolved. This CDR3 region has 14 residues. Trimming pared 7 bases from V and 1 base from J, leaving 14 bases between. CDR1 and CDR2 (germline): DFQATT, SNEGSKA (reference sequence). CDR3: CSVNDVEAKNIQYF. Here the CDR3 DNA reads TGCAGTGTAAACGACGTTGAGGCCAAAAACATTCAGTACTTC.

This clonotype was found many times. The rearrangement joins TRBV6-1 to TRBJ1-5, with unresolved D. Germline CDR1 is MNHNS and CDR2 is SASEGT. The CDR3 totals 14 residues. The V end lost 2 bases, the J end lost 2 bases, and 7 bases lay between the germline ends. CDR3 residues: CASSESLGNQPQHF. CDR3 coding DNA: TGTGCCAGCAGTGAAAGCCTGGGCAATCAGCCCCAGCATTTT.

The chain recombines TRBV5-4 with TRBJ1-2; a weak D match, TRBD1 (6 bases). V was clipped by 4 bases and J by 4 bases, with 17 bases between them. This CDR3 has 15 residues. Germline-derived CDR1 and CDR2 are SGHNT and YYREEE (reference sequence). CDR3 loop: CASSPAGGRGYGYTF. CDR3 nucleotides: TGTGCCAGCAGCCCCGCCGGGGGCAGGGGCTATGGCTACACCTTC.

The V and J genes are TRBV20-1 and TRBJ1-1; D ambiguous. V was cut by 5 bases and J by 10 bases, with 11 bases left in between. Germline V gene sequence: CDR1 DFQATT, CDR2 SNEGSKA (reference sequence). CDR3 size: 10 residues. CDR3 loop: CSARAGGAFF. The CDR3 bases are TGCAGTGCTCGGGCCGGCGGAGCTTTCTTT.

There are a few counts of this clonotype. CDR3 loop: CASSGYGGEAFF. The CDR3, as DNA: TGTGCCAGCAGTGGATACGGTGGGGAAGCTTTCTTT. The chain joins TRBV25-1 to TRBJ1-1; unclear D gene. V gave up 4 bases and J gave up 8 bases, with 11 bases separating them. CDR3 length equals 12 residues. Germline assignment: CDR1 MGHDK and CDR2 SYGVNS.

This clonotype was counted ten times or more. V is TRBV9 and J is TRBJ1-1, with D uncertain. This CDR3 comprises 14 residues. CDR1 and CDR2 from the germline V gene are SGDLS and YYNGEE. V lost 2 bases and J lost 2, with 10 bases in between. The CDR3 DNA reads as TGTGCCAGCAGCGTCACAAACTCCAACACTGAAGCTTTCTTT. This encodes CASSVTNSNTEAFF.

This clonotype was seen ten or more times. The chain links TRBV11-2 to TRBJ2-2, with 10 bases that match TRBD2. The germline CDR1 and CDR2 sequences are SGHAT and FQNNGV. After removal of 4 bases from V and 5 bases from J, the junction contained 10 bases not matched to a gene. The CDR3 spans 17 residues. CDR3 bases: TGTGCCAGCAGCTCACGACTAGCGGGTCTGGGGACCGGGGAGCTGTTTTTT. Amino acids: CASSSRLAGLGTGELFF.

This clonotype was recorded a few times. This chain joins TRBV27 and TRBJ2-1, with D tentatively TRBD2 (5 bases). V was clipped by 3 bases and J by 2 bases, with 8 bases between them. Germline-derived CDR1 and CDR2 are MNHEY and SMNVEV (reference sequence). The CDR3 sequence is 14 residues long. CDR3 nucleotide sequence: TGTGCCAGCAGTTTTTTGGGAGCCTACAATGAGCAGTTCTTC. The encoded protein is CASSFLGAYNEQFF.

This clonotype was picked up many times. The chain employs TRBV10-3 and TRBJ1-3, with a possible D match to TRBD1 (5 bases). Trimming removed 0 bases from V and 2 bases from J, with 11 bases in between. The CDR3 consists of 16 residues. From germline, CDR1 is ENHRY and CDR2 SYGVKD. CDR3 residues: CAISESGGFAGNTIYF. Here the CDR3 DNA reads TGTGCCATCAGTGAGTCGGGGGGTTTCGCTGGAAACACCATATATTTT.

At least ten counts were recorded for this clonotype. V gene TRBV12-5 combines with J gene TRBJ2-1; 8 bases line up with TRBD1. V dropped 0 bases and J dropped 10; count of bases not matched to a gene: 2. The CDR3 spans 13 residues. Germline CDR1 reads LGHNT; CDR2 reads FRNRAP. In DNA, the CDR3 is TGTGCTAGTGGTTTGGTTGCAGGGGGCGAGCAGTTCTTC. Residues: CASGLVAGGEQFF.

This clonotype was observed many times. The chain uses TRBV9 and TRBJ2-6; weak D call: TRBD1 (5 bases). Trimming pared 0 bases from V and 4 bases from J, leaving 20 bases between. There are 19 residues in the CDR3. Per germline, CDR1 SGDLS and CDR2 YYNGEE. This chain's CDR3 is CASSVALAGLSYGANVLTF. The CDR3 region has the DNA TGTGCCAGCAGCGTAGCTCTGGCAGGGCTATCGTACGGGGCCAACGTCCTGACTTTC.

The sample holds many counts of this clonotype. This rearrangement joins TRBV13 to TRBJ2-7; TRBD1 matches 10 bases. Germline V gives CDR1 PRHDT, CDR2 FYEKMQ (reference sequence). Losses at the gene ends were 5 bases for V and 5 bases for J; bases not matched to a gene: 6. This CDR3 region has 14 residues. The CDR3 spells CASSLGQGSHEQYF. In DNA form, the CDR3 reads TGTGCCAGCAGCCTGGGACAGGGGTCCCACGAGCAGTACTTC.

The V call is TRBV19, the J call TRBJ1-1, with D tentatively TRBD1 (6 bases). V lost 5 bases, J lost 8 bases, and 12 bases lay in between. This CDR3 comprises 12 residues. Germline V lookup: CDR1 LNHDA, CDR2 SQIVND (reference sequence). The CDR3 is CASSYQGLEAFF. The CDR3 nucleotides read TGTGCCAGTAGTTACCAGGGGTTGGAAGCTTTCTTT.

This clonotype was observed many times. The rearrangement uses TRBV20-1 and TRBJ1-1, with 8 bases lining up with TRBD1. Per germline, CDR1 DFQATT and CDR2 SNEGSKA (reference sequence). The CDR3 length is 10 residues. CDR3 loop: CSSDRGEAFF. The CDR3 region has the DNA TGCAGCTCTGACAGGGGAGAAGCTTTCTTT.

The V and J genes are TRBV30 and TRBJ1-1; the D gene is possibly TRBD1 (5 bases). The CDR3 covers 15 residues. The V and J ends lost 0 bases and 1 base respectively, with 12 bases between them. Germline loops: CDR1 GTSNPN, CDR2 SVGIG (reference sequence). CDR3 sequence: CAWSVVAGKNTEAFF. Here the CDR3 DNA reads TGTGCCTGGAGTGTTGTTGCAGGGAAGAACACTGAAGCTTTCTTT. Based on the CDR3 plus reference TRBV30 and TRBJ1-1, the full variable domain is SQTIHQWPATLVQPVGSPLSLECTVEGTSNPNLYWYRQAAGRGLQLLFYSVGIGQISSEVPQNLSASRPQDRQFILSSKKLLLSDSGFYLCAWSVVAGKNTEAFFGQGTRLTVV.